This T cell receptor beta chain is from a study of human thymus T cells. V shed 3 bases and J 3 bases; nucleotides not matched to a gene: 1. The CDR3 has 14 residues. Germline V gene data show CDR1 as MDHEN and CDR2 as SYDVKM. Healthy Finnish infants undergoing corrective surgery for congenital heart defects were used as donors. Repertoires were generated with immunoSEQ multiplex PCR, while TCRdb's copy carries only in-frame clones and drops some. The sample lists tens of thousands of clones; approximately 95% were seen once. The TCR originated in a boy under three years old with a congenital heart defect but otherwise immunologically healthy. Sequences were obtained from blood. The chain has TRBV28 and TRBJ2-7; 11 positions match TRBD1. The CDR3, as DNA: TGTGCCAGCAGTTTGGGGACAGGGGGCTACGAGCAGTACTTC. Translation: CASSLGTGGYEQYF.